A selection of T cell receptor beta chains follows, all from one sample in a study of CD8 T cells in Susac syndrome. In TCRdb, the immunoSEQ multiplex PCR reads were re-called with MiXCR into one record per CDR3 protein. This table holds roughly 44,000 distinct CDR3 sequences, approximately 93% found once. The sequencing input was CD8+ T cells from PBMCs. The receptors derive from a human donor in good health. Each CDR3 is given with its conserved first and last residue. The D gene is left open where the match is weak. Size is omitted from some rows. Given values are once, few, many or a class for expanded clones.

v_gene,j_gene,abundance,d_gene,CDR3aa,CDR3nt
TRBV12-3/TRBV12-4,TRBJ2-7,NA,NA,CASSFDPPGAGSYEQYF,TGTGCCAGCAGTTTTGATCCCCCGGGAGCGGGCTCCTACGAGCAGTACTTC
TRBV27,TRBJ2-2,NA,TRBD1,CASSPRTGTGTGELFF,TGTGCCAGCAGTCCCCGGACAGGGACGGGCACCGGGGAGCTGTTTTTT
TRBV2,TRBJ2-7,NA,NA,CASSGDSPFWQYF,TGTGCCAGCAGTGGGGACTCTCCATTCTGGCAGTACTTC
TRBV6-1,TRBJ2-1,NA,NA,CASSPGLDQFF,TGTGCCAGCAGTCCAGGACTGGATCAGTTCTTC
TRBV12-3/TRBV12-4,TRBJ2-1,NA,TRBD1,CASSPRTGGDHEQFF,TGTGCCAGCAGTCCACGGACAGGGGGCGACCATGAGCAGTTCTTC
TRBV9,TRBJ2-3,NA,NA,CASSVGLTDTQYF,TGTGCCAGCAGCGTAGGCCTCACAGATACGCAGTATTTT
TRBV24-1,TRBJ2-1,NA,TRBD2,CATSEPGLAGVDEQFF,TGTGCCACCAGTGAACCGGGACTAGCGGGAGTAGATGAGCAGTTCTTC
TRBV7-2,TRBJ2-7,NA,NA,CASSLGARAYEQYF,TGTGCCAGCAGCTTAGGAGCGCGGGCCTACGAGCAGTACTTC
TRBV12-3/TRBV12-4,TRBJ2-3,once,NA,CASEDGITDTQYF,TGTGCCAGCGAGGACGGCATCACAGATACGCAGTATTTT
TRBV27,TRBJ2-4,NA,NA,CASSSGRDGWDIQYF,TGTGCCAGCAGTTCGGGGCGGGACGGTTGGGACATTCAGTACTTC
TRBV19,TRBJ2-3,NA,NA,CASTTSGDTQYF,TGTGCCAGTACCACCTCGGGGGATACGCAGTATTTT
TRBV29-1,TRBJ2-7,once,NA,CSVEDLGGRKYEQYF,TGCAGCGTTGAAGATCTTGGGGGGCGGAAGTACGAGCAGTACTTC
TRBV12-3/TRBV12-4,TRBJ2-6,NA,NA,CATFDRESSGANVLTF,TGTGCCACCTTTGATAGGGAAAGCTCTGGGGCCAACGTCCTGACTTTC
TRBV5-8,TRBJ2-3,once,TRBD1,CASSRLRGTESTDTQYF,TGTGCCAGCAGCCGGCTACGAGGGACAGAAAGCACAGATACGCAGTATTTT
TRBV27,TRBJ2-7,once,NA,CASSLRSPYEQYF,TGTGCCAGCAGTCTGAGGAGCCCCTACGAGCAGTACTTC
TRBV12-3/TRBV12-4,TRBJ2-7,NA,NA,CASSLVQAYEQYF,TGTGCCAGCAGTTTAGTACAGGCCTACGAGCAGTACTTC
TRBV7-9,TRBJ2-4,NA,NA,CASSSDQRFQYF,TGTGCCAGCAGCTCGGACCAACGATTTCAGTACTTC
TRBV28,TRBJ1-4,NA,NA,CASSGRWGAHATNEKLFF,TGTGCCAGCAGTGGTCGTTGGGGGGCGCATGCAACTAATGAAAAACTGTTTTTT
TRBV6-6,TRBJ2-7,NA,NA,CASSYTGYEQYF,TGTGCCAGCAGTTACACCGGGTACGAGCAGTACTTC
TRBV12-3/TRBV12-4,TRBJ2-7,few,TRBD1,CASSSHPTGAYEQYF,TGTGCCAGCAGTTCCCATCCGACAGGGGCCTACGAGCAGTACTTC
TRBV12-3/TRBV12-4,TRBJ1-1,once,NA,CASSLGGLGSTEAFF,TGTGCCAGCAGTTTAGGGGGTCTTGGCAGCACTGAAGCTTTCTTT
TRBV4-1,TRBJ2-5,NA,NA,CASSQVGMRDTQETQYF,TGCGCCAGCAGCCAAGTTGGGATGCGGGACACCCAAGAGACCCAGTACTTC
TRBV28,TRBJ2-1,NA,NA,CASSPLSRGWANEQFF,TGTGCCAGCAGTCCTCTATCCAGGGGCTGGGCTAATGAGCAGTTCTTC
TRBV11-2,TRBJ1-5,NA,NA,CASSLASVGNQPQHF,TGTGCCAGCAGCTTAGCTTCAGTTGGCAATCAGCCCCAGCATTTT
TRBV7-9,TRBJ2-5,NA,TRBD2,CASSYQAGVETQYF,TGTGCCAGCAGCTACCAAGCGGGAGTGGAGACCCAGTACTTC
TRBV20-1,TRBJ2-7,NA,NA,CSAREAMDFSYEQYF,TGCAGTGCTAGAGAAGCGATGGACTTCTCCTACGAGCAGTACTTC
TRBV4-2,TRBJ1-4,NA,NA,CASSQDLSGELFF,TGTGCCAGCAGCCAAGATCTAAGTGGTGAACTGTTTTTT
TRBV5-1,TRBJ1-1,NA,TRBD1,CASSLIRGWNTEAFF,TGCGCCAGCAGCTTAATCAGGGGGTGGAACACTGAAGCTTTCTTT
TRBV6-5,TRBJ2-5,NA,NA,CASSYLGQKETQYF,TGTGCCAGCAGTTACCTAGGACAGAAAGAGACCCAGTACTTC
TRBV28,TRBJ2-7,NA,NA,CASNEPEGFDEQYF,TGTGCCAGCAACGAACCCGAGGGGTTCGACGAGCAGTACTTC